The source of this T cell receptor (beta chain) is a study of cytomegalovirus exposure and HLA in healthy donors. It was with 60 Vbeta and 13 Jbeta primers that the PCR ran. Assay used: immunoSEQ multiplex PCR; TCRdb lists only in-frame clones, some missing. The sample lists 90,000 to 100,000 clones, around 76% occurring once. Of note for this clone: The same CDR3 also results from other DNA sequences found in this sample.

Germline lookup yields CDR1 MGHRA and CDR2 YSYEKL. Unmatched junction bases numbered 1, after V lost 1 base and J lost 2 bases. The CDR3 contains 15 residues. This chain links TRBV4-1 with TRBJ2-2; 7 bases are shared with TRBD2. The sequencing input was PBMCs. The TCR sequence derives from a middle-aged man in good health and CMV-seropositive. The CDR3 region has the DNA TGCGCCAGCAGCCAAGGACTAGCTAACACCGGGGAGCTGTTTTTT. Protein product: CASSQGLANTGELFF.